The 10 T cell receptor beta chains listed next were all sequenced from one sample in a study of T-cell reconstitution after alpha-beta-depleted transplantation in children. Molecular barcoding with unique molecular identifiers was used for the TCRbeta library. TCRdb re-called the PCR reads through MiXCR, storing one row per CDR3 protein. The sample lists 450,000 to 550,000 distinct CDR3 sequences, 10% to 12% occurring once. Sequences were derived from PBMCs, mostly from graft donor cells, sampled 180 days after TCRalphabeta/CD19-depleted stem cell transplant. All receptors derive from a female patient aged 2-15 years who had a stem cell transplant for aplastic anemia, so the T cells may come from the graft donor.

This clonotype was seen only a few times. The J gene is TRBJ2-1, the V gene TRBV27, with TRBD2 matching over 9 bases. Germline V gene lookup returns CDR1 MNHEY and CDR2 SMNVEV (reference sequence). J lost 6 bases, V lost 2 bases, and 8 bases had no gene match. The CDR3 is made up of 16 amino acids. CDR3 sequence: CASSLVVVAGVNEQFF. The DNA for the CDR3 is TGTGCCAGCAGTTTAGTAGTGGTAGCGGGAGTCAATGAGCAGTTCTTC.

The chain carries TRBV12-3 or TRBV12-4 and TRBJ2-3; 13 positions match TRBD2. This CDR3 comprises 16 residues. The J segment lost 1 base and the V segment lost 6 bases, leaving 4 bases of the junction unmatched. CDR3 residues: CASSGTSGIGTDTQYF. The CDR3 nucleotides are TGTGCCAGCAGCGGGACTAGCGGGATTGGCACAGATACGCAGTATTTT.

This chain joins TRBV28 and TRBJ2-7; no clear D gene. Germline V gene lookup returns CDR1 MDHEN and CDR2 SYDVKM. Deletions cut 7 bases from V and 4 bases from J, with 17 bases between. The CDR3 covers 14 residues. The CDR3 region has the DNA TGTGCCAGCACCCTGAGCCGGAATGGGTACGAGCAGTACTTC. Its translation: CASTLSRNGYEQYF.

This clonotype was observed a few times. This chain uses TRBV12-3 or TRBV12-4 with TRBJ1-4; unclear D gene. The V gene lost 5 bases and the J gene lost 6 bases, with 13 bases spanning the gap. This CDR3 has 14 amino acids. CDR3 nucleotide sequence: TGTGCCAGCAGTCGTCCTGCGGCAGATGAAAAACTGTTTTTT. The encoded protein is CASSRPAADEKLFF.

This clonotype was seen many times. V usage is TRBV4-3 and J usage is TRBJ1-5; D is unresolved. The CDR3 extends over 14 amino acids. V shed 0 bases and J shed 0 bases, with 3 bases lying between them. Germline V gene lookup returns CDR1 LGHNA and CDR2 YSLEER. As DNA, the CDR3 is TGCGCCAGCAGCCAAGAGCATAGCAATCAGCCCCAGCATTTT. Translating gives CASSQEHSNQPQHF.

The chain recombines TRBV4-3 with TRBJ2-1; no definite D call. V lost 5 bases, J lost 0 bases, and 14 bases lay in between. This CDR3 comprises 16 residues. The V gene's germline CDR1 is LGHNA and CDR2 YSLEER. The CDR3 reads CASSSFSTGSYNEQFF. CDR3 in DNA: TGCGCCAGCAGCTCCTTCTCAACTGGCTCCTACAATGAGCAGTTCTTC.

This clonotype was seen only a few times. This rearrangement joins TRBV7-3 to TRBJ2-1; D is possibly TRBD2 (6 bases). The V end lost 3 bases, the J end lost 5 bases, and 14 bases lay between the germline ends. The germline gives CDR1 SGHTA, CDR2 FQGTGA. The CDR3 length is 15 residues. This CDR3 is CASSLVLAQDNEQFF. The CDR3, as DNA: TGTGCCAGCAGCTTGGTGCTAGCGCAAGACAATGAGCAGTTCTTC.

This rearrangement joins TRBV28 to TRBJ1-5, with D tentatively TRBD1 (5 bases). The V gene's germline CDR1 is MDHEN and CDR2 SYDVKM. The CDR3 spans 16 residues. The ends were cut back, 0 bases at V and 1 base at J, with 10 bases in the middle. The CDR3 DNA sequence: TGTGCCAGCAGTTTATGGGTGGGGGACAGCAATCAGCCCCAGCATTTT. Residues: CASSLWVGDSNQPQHF.

The rearrangement links TRBV20-1 to TRBJ1-2; a weak D match, TRBD1 (6 bases). V lost 5 bases and J 5 bases, leaving 24 bases between the germline ends. The CDR3 is 16 residues long. CDR1 is DFQATT and CDR2 is SNEGSKA in the germline V gene (reference sequence). The CDR3 region has the DNA TGCAGTGCTCCAGCCGAGGCGGGGGCGATTGGGTATGGCTACACCTTC. Translating gives CSAPAEAGAIGYGYTF.

This chain links TRBV29-1 with TRBJ2-1, with D possibly TRBD1 on 5 matching bases. The germline V gene has CDR1 SQVTM and CDR2 ANQGSEA. This CDR3 spans 13 amino acids. The V gene lost 0 bases and the J gene lost 8 bases, with 11 bases spanning the gap. The CDR3 coding sequence is TGCAGCGTTGAAGATCGGAAGGGGTATGAGCAGTTCTTC. It specifies CSVEDRKGYEQFF.